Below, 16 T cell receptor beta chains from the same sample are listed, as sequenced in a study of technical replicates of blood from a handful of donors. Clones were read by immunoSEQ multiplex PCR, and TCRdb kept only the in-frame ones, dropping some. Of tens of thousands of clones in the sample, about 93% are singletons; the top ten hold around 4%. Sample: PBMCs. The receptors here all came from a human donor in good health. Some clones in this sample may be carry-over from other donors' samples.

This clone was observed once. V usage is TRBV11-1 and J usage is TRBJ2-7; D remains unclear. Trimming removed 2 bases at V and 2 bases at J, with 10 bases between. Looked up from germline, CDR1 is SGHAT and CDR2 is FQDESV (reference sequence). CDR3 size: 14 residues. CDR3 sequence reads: CASSLYGGTYEQYF. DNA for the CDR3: TGTGCCAGCAGCTTATATGGCGGAACCTACGAGCAGTACTTC.

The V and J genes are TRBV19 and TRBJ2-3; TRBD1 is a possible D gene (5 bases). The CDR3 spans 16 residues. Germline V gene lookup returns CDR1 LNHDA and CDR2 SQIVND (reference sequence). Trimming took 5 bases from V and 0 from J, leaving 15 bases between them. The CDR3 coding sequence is TGTGCCAGTAGTGCCAGGACACGTTCTAGCACAGATACGCAGTATTTT. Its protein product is CASSARTRSSTDTQYF.

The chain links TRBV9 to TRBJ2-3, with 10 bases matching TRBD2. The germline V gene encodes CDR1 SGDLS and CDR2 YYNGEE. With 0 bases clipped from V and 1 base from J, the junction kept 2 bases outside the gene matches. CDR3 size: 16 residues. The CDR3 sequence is CASSVDLAGGTDTQYF. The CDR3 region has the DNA TGTGCCAGCAGCGTAGACCTAGCGGGGGGCACAGATACGCAGTATTTT.

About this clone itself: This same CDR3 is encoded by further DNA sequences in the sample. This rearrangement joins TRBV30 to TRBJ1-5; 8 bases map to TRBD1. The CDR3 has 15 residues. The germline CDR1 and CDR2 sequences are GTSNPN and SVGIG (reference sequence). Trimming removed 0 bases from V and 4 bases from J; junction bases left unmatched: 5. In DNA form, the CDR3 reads TGTGCCTGGAGTGTACCGGACAGGGTGAATCAGCCCCAGCATTTT. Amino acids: CAWSVPDRVNQPQHF.

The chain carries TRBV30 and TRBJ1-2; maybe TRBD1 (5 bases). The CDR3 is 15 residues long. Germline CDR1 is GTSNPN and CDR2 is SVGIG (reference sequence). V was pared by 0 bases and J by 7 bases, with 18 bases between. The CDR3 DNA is TGTGCCTGGAGTGTACGCCTCCCGGGGAGGGGTGGCTACACCTTC. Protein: CAWSVRLPGRGGYTF.

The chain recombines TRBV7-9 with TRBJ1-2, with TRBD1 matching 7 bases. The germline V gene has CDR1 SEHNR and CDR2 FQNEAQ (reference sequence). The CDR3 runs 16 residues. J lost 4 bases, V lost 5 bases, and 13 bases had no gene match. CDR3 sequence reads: CASSPPFRDSIYGYTF. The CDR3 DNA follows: TGTGCCAGCAGCCCCCCCTTCCGGGACAGCATCTATGGCTACACCTTC.

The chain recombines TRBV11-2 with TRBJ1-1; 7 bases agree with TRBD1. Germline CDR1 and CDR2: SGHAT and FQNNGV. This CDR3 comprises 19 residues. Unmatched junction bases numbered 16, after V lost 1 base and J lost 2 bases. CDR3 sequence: CASSLGRGLLGPGNTEAFF. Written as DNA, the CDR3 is TGTGCCAGCAGCTTAGGAAGGGGGCTTTTGGGGCCGGGAAACACTGAAGCTTTCTTT.

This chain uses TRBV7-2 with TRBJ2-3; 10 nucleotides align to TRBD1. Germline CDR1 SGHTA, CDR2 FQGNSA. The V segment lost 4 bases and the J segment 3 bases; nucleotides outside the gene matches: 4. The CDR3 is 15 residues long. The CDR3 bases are TGTGCCAGCAGCTCCATGGGACAGGGGACAGATACGCAGTATTTT. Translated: CASSSMGQGTDTQYF.

For the CDR3, the DNA is TGTGCCAGCAGCTTAGTCTCGCGGGGGGTTGAGCAGTTCTTC. Protein: CASSLVSRGVEQFF. The chain employs TRBV11-1 and TRBJ2-1; 8 bases agree with TRBD2. V gave up 1 base and J gave up 9 bases; unmatched junction bases: 5. The CDR3 covers 14 residues. Germline loops: CDR1 SGHAT, CDR2 FQDESV (reference sequence). Full variable domain (outside the CDR3, taken from reference TRBV11-1 and TRBJ2-1): EAEVAQSPRYKITEKSQAVAFWCDPISGHATLYWYRQILGQGPELLVQFQDESVVDDSQLPKDRFSAERLKGVDSTLKIQPAELGDSAMYLCASSLVSRGVEQFFGPGTRLTVL.

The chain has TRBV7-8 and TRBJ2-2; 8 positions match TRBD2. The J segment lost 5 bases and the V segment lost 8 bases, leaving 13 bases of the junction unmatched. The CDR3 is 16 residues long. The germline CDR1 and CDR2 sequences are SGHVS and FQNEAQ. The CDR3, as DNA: TGTGCCAGCTCATTACAAGCGGGAGCGGAGACCGGGGAGCTGTTTTTT. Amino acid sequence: CASSLQAGAETGELFF.

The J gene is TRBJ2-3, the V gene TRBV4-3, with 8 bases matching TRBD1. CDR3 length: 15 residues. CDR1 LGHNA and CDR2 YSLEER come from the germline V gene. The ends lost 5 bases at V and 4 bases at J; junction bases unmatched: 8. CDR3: CASSSRTGWSDTQYF. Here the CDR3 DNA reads TGCGCCAGCAGCTCCCGGACAGGGTGGTCAGATACGCAGTATTTT.

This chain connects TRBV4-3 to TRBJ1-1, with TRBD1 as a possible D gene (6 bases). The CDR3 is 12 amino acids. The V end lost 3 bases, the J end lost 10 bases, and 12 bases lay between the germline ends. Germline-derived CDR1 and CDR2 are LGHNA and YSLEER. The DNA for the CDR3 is TGCGCCAGCAGCCAGCCTAGGGGGATAGCTTTCTTT. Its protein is CASSQPRGIAFF.

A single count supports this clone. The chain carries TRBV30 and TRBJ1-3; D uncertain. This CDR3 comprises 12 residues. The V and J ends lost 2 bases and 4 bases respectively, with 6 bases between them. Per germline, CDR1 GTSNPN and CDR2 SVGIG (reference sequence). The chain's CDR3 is CAWSLTGNTIYF. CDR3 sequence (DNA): TGTGCCTGGAGTCTAACCGGAAACACCATATATTTT.

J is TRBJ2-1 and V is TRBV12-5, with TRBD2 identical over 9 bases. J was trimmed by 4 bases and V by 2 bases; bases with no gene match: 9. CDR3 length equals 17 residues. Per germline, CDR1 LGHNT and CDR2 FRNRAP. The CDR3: CASGLRLAGAPYNEQFF. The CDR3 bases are TGTGCTAGTGGTTTGAGATTAGCGGGAGCCCCGTACAATGAGCAGTTCTTC.

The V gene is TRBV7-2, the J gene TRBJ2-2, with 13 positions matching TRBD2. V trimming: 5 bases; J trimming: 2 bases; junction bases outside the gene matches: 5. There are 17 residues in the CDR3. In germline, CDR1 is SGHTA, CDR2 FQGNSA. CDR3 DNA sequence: TGTGCCAGCAGCAAAAGGGGACTAGCGGGAAACACCGGGGAGCTGTTTTTT. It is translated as CASSKRGLAGNTGELFF.

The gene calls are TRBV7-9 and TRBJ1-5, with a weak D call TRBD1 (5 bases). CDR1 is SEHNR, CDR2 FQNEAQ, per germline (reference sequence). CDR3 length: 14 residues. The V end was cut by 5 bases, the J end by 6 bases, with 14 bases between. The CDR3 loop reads CASSRGGVGQPQHF. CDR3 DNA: TGTGCCAGCAGCCGCGGGGGGGTGGGTCAGCCCCAGCATTTT.